This note documents a single T cell receptor (beta chain) sequence. Its cognate antigen is unknown. The sample originates from a study of CD8 T cells in ankylosing spondylitis. Study-wide results and caveats: In reactive arthritis synovial fluid and blood, some motif variants had been reported before. A TCR beta motif of under ten highly homologous variants seemed to mark ankylosing spondylitis blood.

Germline-derived CDR1 and CDR2 are SGHNT and YENEEA. The CDR3 covers 14 residues. Trimming removed 2 bases from V and 3 bases from J, with 7 bases in between. MiXCR was run by TCRdb on the 5' RACE reads, yielding one entry per CDR3 protein. This sample carries approximately 300,000 distinct CDR3 sequences, 8% of them seen once, and the ten largest clones take more than 14%. The chain uses TRBV11-3 and TRBJ2-2; no reliable D call. The sequence derives from a male donor with ankylosing spondylitis. The specimen sequenced was blood, either unsorted or a sorted T cell fraction (not recorded which). In DNA form, the CDR3 reads TGTGCCAGCAGCTTAAAAAGGGACACCGGGGAGCTGTTTTTT. Translated: CASSLKRDTGELFF.